This entry describes one TCR beta chain. The target antigen is unknown. V was pared by 0 bases and J by 2 bases, with 14 bases between. CDR3 length: 16 amino acids. Germline CDR1 MGHRA, CDR2 YSYEKL. TCRdb's table, derived via immunoSEQ multiplex PCR, lists solely in-frame clones and lacks some. The table lists over 2 million clones, about 94% of them singletons. CD45RO negativity and positive selection for CCR7 defined naive CD8 cells, a population that excluded terminally differentiated effector memory CD45RA+ cells. The entry originates in a study of shared clonotypes between healthy human individuals. Study outcomes and limitations: What rarefaction showed was incomplete sorted-subset sequencing despite large depth. Some clonotypes were shared by all four sorted-subset donors, while others were not shared. The non-shared ones had lower generation probabilities than the shared ones.

The chain recombines TRBV4-1 with TRBJ2-7; the D is unclear. The sequencing input was naive CD8+ T cells sorted from blood. This receptor was taken from a young man in good health. The CDR3 protein is CASSQEAKQLTYEQYF. The CDR3 DNA reads as TGCGCCAGCAGCCAAGAAGCTAAACAGCTGACCTACGAGCAGTACTTC.